This TCR beta chain was sequenced during a study of T cell responses to AZD1222 COVID-19 vaccine. The V segment lost 2 bases and the J segment 2 bases; nucleotides outside the gene matches: 5. CDR1 and CDR2 from the germline V gene are SSHAT and FNYEAQ (reference sequence). The CDR3 sequence is 15 residues long. The study, taken as a whole, reports: Clonal diversity was possibly underestimated, and white British individuals and females predominated among donors.

TCRdb keeps only in-frame clones here, not all; method: immunoSEQ multiplex PCR. The repertoire holds more than 150,000 clones, with 80% to 90% as singletons. This clone was seen only once. The antigen is unknown. The receptor's source is an adult in good health. The chain joins TRBV7-7 to TRBJ2-7; TRBD2 matches 8 bases. The sample was peripheral blood, taken on day 0 of AZD1222 vaccination. The CDR3 reads CASSLRGGLAYEQYF. The CDR3 DNA is TGTGCCAGCAGCTTAAGGGGGGGACTAGCCTACGAGCAGTACTTC. The whole variable domain, filled in from reference TRBV7-7 and TRBJ2-7, reads GAGVSQSPRYKVTKRGQDVTLRCDPISSHATLYWYQQALGQGPEFLTYFNYEAQPDKSGLPSDRFSAERPEGSISTLTIQRTEQRDSAMYRCASSLRGGLAYEQYFGPGTRLTVT.